This T cell receptor beta chain was profiled in a study of identifying expanded T cells in peripheral blood. Findings and limits, study-wide: About 1.2 clones differed between technical replicates, versus approximately 17 and 20 over time.

The length of the CDR3 is 16 residues. Trimming took 4 bases from V and 1 from J, leaving 14 bases between them. The V gene's germline CDR1 is SGHVS and CDR2 FQNEAQ. A word on this clone: What it binds is unknown.

Data came from immunoSEQ multiplex PCR; TCRdb stores just in-frame clones and leaves some out. The data contain tens of thousands of clones, over 75% of them singletons. The chain has TRBV7-8 and TRBJ1-5; unclear D gene. The receptor was isolated from a person between 18 and 75 years old in good health. The sequenced material came from blood. The CDR3 spells CASSYAGPQSNQPQHF. CDR3 DNA: TGTGCCAGCAGCTATGCCGGGCCCCAGAGCAATCAGCCCCAGCATTTT.